A single sample gave rise to the 22 T cell receptor beta chains below, sequenced in a study of PD-1 blockade in mismatch repair-deficient tumors. The sample's time point: roughly 11-day in vitro stimulation with candidate neoantigen peptide 6. Antigens for these TCRs are unknown. TCRdb's table, derived via immunoSEQ multiplex PCR, lists solely in-frame clones and lacks some. The table has about 14,000 clones, around 86% seen once. Sample: cells cultured in vitro, taken from a patient treated with pembrolizumab. Source of these receptors: an adult with mismatch repair-deficient cancer.

This clone was recorded once. The chain recombines TRBV2 with TRBJ1-1; the D gene is possibly TRBD1 (5 bases). This CDR3 is 13 amino acids long. CDR1 and CDR2 from the germline V gene are SNHLY and FYNNEI. V shed 6 bases and J shed 6 bases, with 14 bases lying between them. The CDR3 sequence is CASRGDYVAEAFF. For the CDR3, the DNA is TGTGCCAGCAGAGGGGATTATGTTGCTGAAGCTTTCTTT.

The chain combines TRBV30 with TRBJ2-3; the match to TRBD2 covers 9 bases. The germline CDR1 and CDR2 sequences are GTSNPN and SVGIG (reference sequence). The trim removed 3 bases at V and 1 base at J, leaving 2 bases unmatched. The CDR3 totals 14 residues. CDR3 DNA: TGTGCCTGGAGACTAGCGGGTGGCACAGATACGCAGTATTTT. Translated, it gives CAWRLAGGTDTQYF.

The chain recombines TRBV28 with TRBJ2-7; 9 bases are a match to TRBD1. Looked up from germline, CDR1 is MDHEN and CDR2 is SYDVKM. The CDR3 is 15 residues long. With V trimmed by 8 bases and J by 7 bases, 15 bases remained unmatched. In DNA, the CDR3 is TGTGCCAGCGGAACTCCGGGACAGGGCTCTCGGGAGCAGTACTTC. As protein: CASGTPGQGSREQYF. Full variable domain (remainder filled in from reference TRBV28 and TRBJ2-7): DVKVTQSSRYLVKRTGEKVFLECVQDMDHENMFWYRQDPGLGLRLIYFSYDVKMKEKGDIPEGYSVSREKKERFSLILESASTNQTSMYLCASGTPGQGSREQYFGPGTRLTVT.

The rearrangement joins TRBV5-4 to TRBJ2-7; D ambiguous. CDR3 length: 15 residues. Germline V gene data show CDR1 as SGHNT and CDR2 as YYREEE (reference sequence). Trimming stripped 4 bases from V and 3 bases from J, with 17 bases between. CDR3 in DNA: TGTGCCAGCAGCCACGGCTCCAATGGTCGCTACGAGCAGTACTTC. Encoded protein: CASSHGSNGRYEQYF.

This clone was counted only a few times. The chain employs TRBV5-1 and TRBJ1-6; 7 positions agree with TRBD1. V was pared by 0 bases and J by 6 bases, with 3 bases of the junction left unmatched. Looked up from germline, CDR1 is SGHRS and CDR2 is YFSETQ. This CDR3 is 15 amino acids long. Here the CDR3 DNA reads TGCGCCAGCAGCTTGGAGGGACAGCCTAATTCACCCCTCCACTTT. Its protein product is CASSLEGQPNSPLHF.

The sample holds a few counts of this clone. The rearrangement uses TRBV30 and TRBJ1-1; unclear D gene. The CDR3 spans 13 residues. V was clipped by 0 bases and J by 1 base, with 6 bases between them. CDR1 and CDR2 from the germline V gene are GTSNPN and SVGIG (reference sequence). The CDR3 reads CAWSVRENTEAFF. DNA for the CDR3: TGTGCCTGGAGTGTACGGGAGAACACTGAAGCTTTCTTT.

This clone came up once. V usage is TRBV29-1 and J usage is TRBJ2-3, with D uncertain. This CDR3 contains 13 residues. Germline V gene lookup returns CDR1 SQVTM and CDR2 ANQGSEA. V was cut by 8 bases and J by 4 bases, with 16 bases left in between. Here the CDR3 DNA reads TGCAGCTCAAGAGTGACATCCGCAGATACGCAGTATTTT. It encodes CSSRVTSADTQYF.

The chain combines TRBV4-1 with TRBJ1-1; maybe TRBD1 (5 bases). Between the trimmed V and J ends, which lost 0 bases and 0 bases, there was a span of 11 bases. The CDR3 is 16 amino acids. Per the germline V gene, CDR1 is MGHRA and CDR2 is YSYEKL. The CDR3 reads CASSQERTRVNTEAFF. The CDR3 DNA is TGCGCCAGCAGCCAAGAAAGGACACGGGTGAACACTGAAGCTTTCTTT.

The chain carries TRBV7-9 and TRBJ2-7, with D unclear. Trimming stripped 4 bases from V and 7 bases from J, with 14 bases between. This CDR3 region has 13 residues. Germline V gene lookup returns CDR1 SEHNR and CDR2 FQNEAQ (reference sequence). CDR3: CASSSPVVLEQYF. The CDR3 DNA reads TGTGCCAGCAGCTCCCCCGTGGTACTGGAGCAGTACTTC.

This clone was recorded a few times. This chain connects TRBV4-2 to TRBJ1-5; TRBD1 is a possible D gene (6 bases). Germline CDR1 is LGHNA and CDR2 is YNFKEQ. The CDR3 is 16 amino acids. V lost 5 bases to trimming and J lost 0 bases, with 14 bases between them. The CDR3 nucleotides read TGTGCCAGCAGCAACAACGGACAGAATAGCAATCAGCCCCAGCATTTT. Translated: CASSNNGQNSNQPQHF.

The rearrangement links TRBV11-2 to TRBJ2-7, with D unclear. CDR3 size: 14 residues. V was cut by 1 base and J by 0 bases, with 7 bases left in between. Germline loops: CDR1 SGHAT, CDR2 FQNNGV. DNA for the CDR3: TGTGCCAGCAGCTTAGCCCTCCCCTCCTACGAGCAGTACTTC. Residues: CASSLALPSYEQYF.

The J gene is TRBJ1-3, the V gene TRBV5-1; no definite D call. The V end was cut by 1 base, the J end by 0 bases, with 8 bases between. Germline lookup yields CDR1 SGHRS and CDR2 YFSETQ. The CDR3 sequence is 15 residues long. The CDR3 region is CASSLFTDSGNTIYF. In nucleotides, the CDR3 is TGCGCCAGCAGCTTGTTTACAGACTCTGGAAACACCATATATTTT.

This clone was found once. The rearrangement links TRBV5-1 to TRBJ1-6; D is ambiguous. V lost 3 bases and J 7 bases, leaving 14 bases between the germline ends. This CDR3 region has 15 residues. Per the germline V gene, CDR1 is SGHRS and CDR2 is YFSETQ. The chain's CDR3 is CASSSLGIRNSPLHF. CDR3 nucleotides: TGCGCCAGCAGCTCGCTCGGAATTAGGAATTCACCCCTCCACTTT.

This rearrangement joins TRBV5-4 to TRBJ2-1, with a tentative D call TRBD1 (6 bases). CDR3 length: 16 amino acids. V shed 0 bases and J shed 0 bases, with 10 bases lying between them. Germline CDR1 reads SGHNT; CDR2 reads YYREEE (reference sequence). In DNA, the CDR3 is TGTGCCAGCAGCTTGGCAGGGGCCCGCTCCTACAATGAGCAGTTCTTC. It yields the protein CASSLAGARSYNEQFF.

V gene TRBV4-1 combines with J gene TRBJ1-2; no definite D call. Trimming removed 0 bases from V and 1 base from J, with 9 bases in between. The CDR3 extends over 15 amino acids. Germline-derived CDR1 and CDR2 are MGHRA and YSYEKL. CDR3 protein: CASSQEGSLNYGYTF. The CDR3 bases are TGCGCCAGCAGCCAAGAAGGCAGTCTTAACTATGGCTACACCTTC.

This sequence joins TRBV6-5 and TRBJ1-2; unclear D gene. V lost 5 bases, J lost 5 bases, and 12 bases lay in between. CDR1 is MNHEY, CDR2 SVGAGI, per germline. The CDR3 contains 13 residues. CDR3: CASSTGRVYGYTF. The CDR3 nucleotides read TGTGCCAGCAGTACCGGGAGGGTTTATGGCTACACCTTC.

This clone has just one count. CDR3 nucleotide sequence: TGTGCAAGTCGCTTACCAGGGACTAGCGGTTCCTACAATGAGCAGTTCTTC. Its protein is CASRLPGTSGSYNEQFF. The chain is built from TRBV12-2 and TRBJ2-1; no DNA check was done on the table's D call, TRBD2. TRBV12-2 is noted as a pseudogene. CDR3 length: 17 residues.

The chain links TRBV9 to TRBJ2-2; 11 positions agree with TRBD2. V was clipped by 4 bases and J by 0 bases; unmatched bases: 5. Germline-derived CDR1 and CDR2 are SGDLS and YYNGEE. CDR3 length: 17 residues. This CDR3 reads CASSPTGLAANTGELFF. CDR3 nucleotides: TGTGCCAGCAGCCCGACGGGACTAGCGGCGAACACCGGGGAGCTGTTTTTT.

V usage is TRBV5-1 and J usage is TRBJ1-2; D may be TRBD1 (5 bases). This CDR3 contains 13 residues. V lost 4 bases and J lost 6, with 13 bases in between. Germline V gene sequence: CDR1 SGHRS, CDR2 YFSETQ. The CDR3 loop reads CASSPQGFDGYTF. CDR3 bases: TGCGCCAGCAGCCCGCAGGGATTCGATGGCTACACCTTC.

The V gene is TRBV11-2, the J gene TRBJ2-7; 7 nucleotides agree with TRBD2. The CDR3 is 17 residues long. Trimming took 1 base from V and 3 from J; bases not matched to a gene: 12. Germline values: CDR1 SGHAT, CDR2 FQNNGV. The DNA for the CDR3 is TGTGCCAGCAGCTTAGCAGCCTCTAGCGGACCTATCTACGAGCAGTACTTC. Translated, it gives CASSLAASSGPIYEQYF.

The gene calls are TRBV5-1 and TRBJ2-1; a possible D gene is TRBD2 (5 bases). Trimming stripped 0 bases from V and 0 bases from J, with 10 bases between. The CDR3 is 16 amino acids. Germline V lookup: CDR1 SGHRS, CDR2 YFSETQ. The CDR3 DNA sequence: TGCGCCAGCAGCTTGGTTCCGGGGAGCTCCTACAATGAGCAGTTCTTC. Translated, it gives CASSLVPGSSYNEQFF. Together with reference TRBV5-1 and TRBJ2-1, the CDR3 gives the full variable domain: KAGVTQTPRYLIKTRGQQVTLSCSPISGHRSVSWYQQTPGQGLQFLFEYFSETQRNKGNFPGRFSGRQFSNSRSEMNVSTLELGDSALYLCASSLVPGSSYNEQFFGPGTRLTVL.

This clone was observed a few times. This chain joins TRBV27 and TRBJ2-1; maybe TRBD2 (7 bases). The germline gives CDR1 MNHEY, CDR2 SMNVEV (reference sequence). This CDR3 region has 14 residues. The germline V and J ends were trimmed by 2 bases and 15 bases, with 20 bases remaining between them. The CDR3 nucleotides are TGTGCCAGCAGTTTAACCTCTGGGGGGGGGCATGGGTTCTTC. This codes for CASSLTSGGGHGFF.